This T cell receptor beta chain derives from a study of cytomegalovirus exposure and HLA in healthy donors. Whole-study results and caveats: The tendency of first-cohort TCR clusters to co-occur in the 120 or so validation repertoires emerged from a later analysis. Associated with cytomegalovirus, according to the listing, were 170 or so TCR beta chains. Testing in vitro showed a few CMV-associated chains specific for CMV antigens.

Generated by immunoSEQ multiplex PCR, the TCRdb table keeps only in-frame clones and is missing some. The table has 140,000 to 150,000 clones, approximately 86% seen once. To note about this clone: Its target is unknown.

The sequence was obtained from a man between 18 and 29 years old in good health and CMV-seropositive. The sequenced material came from PBMCs.

The chain's CDR3 is CARGGSGTGASYEQYF. The DNA of the CDR3 is TGTGCCAGAGGGGGTTCCGGGACAGGGGCCTCCTACGAGCAGTACTTC. This rearrangement joins TRBV2 to TRBJ2-7; the match to TRBD1 covers 10 bases. Germline CDR1 SNHLY, CDR2 FYNNEI. This CDR3 contains 16 residues. Trimming at V came to 9 bases and at J to 0 bases, leaving 11 bases not matched to a gene.